The 32 T cell receptor beta chains below all came from one sample that was sequenced in a study of regulatory T cells in long-lasting Graves disease. The time point here: persistent/refractory GD, antithyroid drugs over 5 years with positive TRAb. PBMC-derived RNA was used for the TCR library. According to the study, TCR beta libraries were built with iRepertoire HTBI primers and CDR3-region Arm-PCR. TCRdb reanalysed the multiplex PCR reads using MiXCR and keeps one entry per CDR3 protein. Here the sample spans around 460,000 distinct CDR3 sequences, approximately 22% being singletons. The sample consisted of peripheral blood mononuclear cells (PBMCs), taken when the disease was refractory, from a patient treated with antithyroid drugs. These receptors were obtained from a female donor with Graves disease.

In its sample, this clonotype was seen many times. As DNA, the CDR3 is TGTGTGACAGGGAGGGAGACCCAGTACTTC. Translation: CVTGRETQYF. V usage is TRBV6-1 and J usage is TRBJ2-5; tentative D call: TRBD1 (7 bases). The V gene's germline CDR1 is MNHNS and CDR2 SASEGT. This CDR3 comprises 10 residues.

This clonotype was seen repeatedly, ten times or more. This sequence joins TRBV19 and TRBJ1-2, with 7 bases matching TRBD1. The CDR3 is 15 amino acids. Germline trimming cut 9 bases from V and 2 bases from J; bases unmatched to any gene: 12. Germline V gene data show CDR1 as LNHDA and CDR2 as SQIVND (reference sequence). This chain's CDR3 is CASTPPSDRNYGYTF. In nucleotides, the CDR3 is TGTGCCAGCACGCCCCCGTCGGACAGGAACTATGGCTACACCTTC.

A note on this clonotype: One end of the junction varies from germline; a read error may be responsible. V usage is TRBV7-2 and J usage is TRBJ2-7; no definite D call. From germline, CDR1 is SGHTA and CDR2 FQGNSA. This CDR3 has 13 residues. The CDR3 loop is CAGSISLSYEQYF. In nucleotides, the CDR3 is TGTGCCGGCAGCATTAGTCTCTCCTACGAGCAGTACTTC.

This clonotype was observed at least ten times. The chain carries TRBV7-2 and TRBJ1-5; D unresolved. Trimming pared 1 base from V and 5 bases from J, leaving 12 bases between. The CDR3 is made up of 15 amino acids. Per germline, CDR1 SGHTA and CDR2 FQGNSA. The CDR3 region is CASSLVGGGDQPQHF. The CDR3 DNA is TGTGCCAGCAGCTTAGTGGGTGGCGGAGATCAGCCCCAGCATTTT.

This clonotype was found many times. This chain joins TRBV3-1 and TRBJ2-7; D uncertain. V lost 5 bases and J 5 bases, leaving 16 bases between the germline ends. Per the germline V gene, CDR1 is LGHDT and CDR2 is YNNKEL (reference sequence). CDR3 length: 14 residues. The CDR3 sequence: CASSARSGVNEQYF. The CDR3 DNA follows: TGTGCCAGCAGCGCAAGATCAGGAGTCAACGAGCAGTACTTC.

This clonotype was picked up many times. The V call is TRBV12-3 or TRBV12-4, the J call TRBJ1-3; 7 nucleotides line up with TRBD1. The CDR3 spans 15 residues. V was pared by 2 bases and J by 6 bases, with 7 bases of the junction left unmatched. This chain's CDR3 is CASSLTPGGTNTIYF. For the CDR3, the DNA is TGTGCCAGCAGTTTAACCCCAGGGGGTACAAACACCATATATTTT.

The rearrangement uses TRBV15 and TRBJ2-7; 8 nucleotides agree with TRBD1. The CDR3 runs 15 residues. Trimming at V came to 0 bases and at J to 3 bases, leaving 4 bases not matched to a gene. Germline V CDR1 and CDR2: LNHNV, YYDKDF (reference sequence). This chain's CDR3 is CATSREDRVGYEQYF. Written as DNA, the CDR3 is TGTGCCACCAGCAGAGAGGACAGGGTGGGCTACGAGCAGTACTTC. Filled out from reference TRBV15 and TRBJ2-7, the complete variable domain reads DAMVIQNPRYQVTQFGKPVTLSCSQTLNHNVMYWYQQKSSQAPKLLFHYYDKDFNNEADTPDNFQSRRPNTSFCFLDIRSPGLGDTAMYLCATSREDRVGYEQYFGPGTRLTVT.

This rearrangement joins TRBV29-1 to TRBJ1-6; D unresolved. Germline CDR1 SQVTM, CDR2 ANQGSEA. V lost 1 base and J 5 bases, leaving 9 bases between the germline ends. This CDR3 contains 14 residues. This CDR3 reads CSVEAGYDNSPLHF. CDR3 nucleotides: TGCAGCGTTGAAGCAGGCTACGATAATTCACCCCTCCACTTT.

This clonotype was found once. The chain has TRBV5-1 and TRBJ2-7, with 10 nucleotides matching TRBD1. J lost 6 bases, V lost 0 bases, and 0 bases had no gene match. Germline V gene sequence: CDR1 SGHRS, CDR2 YFSETQ. The CDR3 contains 13 residues. Written as DNA, the CDR3 is TGCGCCAGCAGCTTGGGGGACAGGGGCGAGCAGTACTTC. Encoded protein: CASSLGDRGEQYF.

The chain combines TRBV20-1 with TRBJ2-5; perhaps TRBD2 as D (5 bases). The CDR3 has 12 amino acids. The V end lost 6 bases, the J end lost 2 bases, and 10 bases lay between the germline ends. Per germline, CDR1 DFQATT and CDR2 SNEGSKA (reference sequence). The CDR3 DNA sequence: TGCAGTGCCCGGGATCGGCAAGAGACCCAGTACTTC. Translated: CSARDRQETQYF.

This clonotype was seen repeatedly, ten times or more. The chain joins TRBV29-1 to TRBJ1-2, with TRBD1 as a possible D gene (5 bases). The CDR3 runs 13 residues. Deletions cut 3 bases from V and 4 bases from J, with 12 bases between. Germline CDR1 SQVTM, CDR2 ANQGSEA. The CDR3 DNA reads TGCAGCGTTGACCCAGGGTGGGGCTATGGCTACACCTTC. Translating gives CSVDPGWGYGYTF.

V and J are TRBV20-1 and TRBJ1-4, with D perhaps matching TRBD1 (6 bases). V was clipped by 3 bases and J by 7 bases, with 12 bases between them. Germline V gene sequence: CDR1 DFQATT, CDR2 SNEGSKA (reference sequence). CDR3 size: 13 residues. This chain's CDR3 is CSARRGISEKLFF. CDR3 sequence (DNA): TGCAGTGCTAGGAGGGGGATTAGTGAAAAACTGTTTTTT.

The J gene is TRBJ2-7, the V gene TRBV7-2, with TRBD2 identical over 13 bases. The CDR3 extends over 18 amino acids. After removal of 5 bases from V and 3 bases from J, the junction contained 13 bases not matched to a gene. Germline V gene sequence: CDR1 SGHTA, CDR2 FQGNSA. CDR3 nucleotide sequence: TGTGCCAGCAGCCACGGCTGGACTAGCGGGGGCGGGGACTACGAGCAGTACTTC. Encoded protein: CASSHGWTSGGGDYEQYF.

This clonotype is a singleton in its sample. The rearrangement uses TRBV4-3 and TRBJ1-2; possibly TRBD1 for D (5 bases). V lost 4 bases and J lost 6, with 18 bases in between. The length of the CDR3 is 15 residues. Germline assignment: CDR1 LGHNA and CDR2 YSLEER. The CDR3 DNA sequence: TGCGCCAGCAGCCCTCGGGGGGTGACAGTCGATGGCTACACCTTC. It specifies CASSPRGVTVDGYTF.

This chain joins TRBV19 and TRBJ1-2; 7 bases match TRBD1. Germline CDR1 LNHDA, CDR2 SQIVND (reference sequence). This CDR3 is built from 15 residues. V shed 6 bases, J shed 4 bases, and the junction held 11 bases outside the gene matches. CDR3 sequence (DNA): TGTGCCAGTAGGCGGGCAACAGGGGACTCCTATGGCTACACCTTC. It specifies CASRRATGDSYGYTF.

The genes are TRBV2 and TRBJ2-7; 7 nucleotides match TRBD1. Trimming took 7 bases from V and 12 from J; bases not matched to a gene: 12. The CDR3 runs 12 residues. Germline V lookup: CDR1 SNHLY, CDR2 FYNNEI. In DNA form, the CDR3 reads TGTGCCAGCACCGAGAGCTACAGGGGTTTGTACTTC. Amino acids: CASTESYRGLYF.

V and J are TRBV5-1 and TRBJ2-3, with a tentative D call TRBD2 (7 bases). In germline, CDR1 is SGHRS, CDR2 YFSETQ. This CDR3 contains 14 residues. V was trimmed by 2 bases and J by 3 bases, leaving 10 bases between them. CDR3 bases: TGCGCCAGCAGCTTTGCGGGGGCTACAGATACGCAGTATTTT. This sequence encodes CASSFAGATDTQYF.

This clonotype was detected a few times. The chain carries TRBV6-1 and TRBJ1-5, with unresolved D. V lost 6 bases, J lost 0 bases, and 9 bases lay in between. CDR3 size: 14 residues. The V gene's germline CDR1 is MNHNS and CDR2 SASEGT. The DNA of the CDR3 is TGTGCCAGCAGACGCACTGATAGCAATCAGCCCCAGCATTTT. This gives the protein CASRRTDSNQPQHF.

This clonotype was found many times. The chain recombines TRBV28 with TRBJ1-5, with unresolved D. Germline values: CDR1 MDHEN, CDR2 SYDVKM. The CDR3 is 13 amino acids. V was cut by 5 bases and J by 4 bases, with 9 bases left in between. DNA of the CDR3: TGTGCCAGCAGTCCTGAACTTAATCAGCCCCAGCATTTT. This encodes CASSPELNQPQHF.

Many counts were recorded for this clonotype. The V and J genes are TRBV28 and TRBJ1-3; D ambiguous. CDR1 MDHEN and CDR2 SYDVKM come from the germline V gene. CDR3 length: 14 amino acids. V was shortened by 5 bases and J by 0 bases, with 8 bases between the two germline ends. CDR3 residues: CASSLTRSGNTIYF. CDR3 bases: TGTGCCAGCAGTCTGACCCGCTCTGGAAACACCATATATTTT.

Of note for this clonotype: A much larger clone differs from this one at a single base, so this may be a read error. The chain uses TRBV6-2 or TRBV6-3 and TRBJ1-1; D ambiguous. Germline V lookup: CDR1 MNHEY, CDR2 SVGEGT. This CDR3 contains 12 residues. CDR3 amino acids: CANSYDSRAAFF. DNA of the CDR3: TGTGCCAACAGTTACGACTCAAGGGCAGCTTTCTTT.

The rearrangement uses TRBV20-1 and TRBJ2-2, with D possibly being TRBD1 (6 bases). Trimming left V 6 bases short and J 6 bases short, with 23 bases between. Germline CDR1 DFQATT, CDR2 SNEGSKA (reference sequence). CDR3 length equals 16 residues. The CDR3 here is CSAARGSASLAGELFF. The CDR3 DNA reads TGCAGTGCCGCGAGGGGGTCGGCTAGCTTGGCCGGGGAGCTGTTTTTT.

This chain joins TRBV10-3 and TRBJ1-5, with a tentative D call TRBD1 (5 bases). The V end was cut by 6 bases, the J end by 9 bases, with 15 bases between. This CDR3 is built from 13 residues. Per the germline V gene, CDR1 is ENHRY and CDR2 is SYGVKD. CDR3 nucleotides: TGTGCCATCAGGGCCAGGGACTATCGGCCCCAGCATTTT. This gives the protein CAIRARDYRPQHF.

The V and J genes are TRBV29-1 and TRBJ2-2; D perhaps matches TRBD1 (6 bases). Trimming removed 6 bases at V and 2 bases at J, with 10 bases between. Looked up from germline, CDR1 is SQVTM and CDR2 is ANQGSEA. CDR3 length: 13 residues. Here the CDR3 DNA reads TGCAGCGTGCAGGGGTTCAACACCGGGGAGCTGTTTTTT. This sequence encodes CSVQGFNTGELFF.

This clonotype was observed many times. The rearrangement links TRBV28 to TRBJ1-5; TRBD1 agrees at 7 bases. Germline V gene sequence: CDR1 MDHEN, CDR2 SYDVKM. V gave up 3 bases and J gave up 9 bases; unmatched junction bases: 11. The CDR3 is 15 residues long. In nucleotides, the CDR3 is TGTGCCAGCAGTTTCGACAGGGTGCGGGGAAGGCCCCAGCATTTT. It specifies CASSFDRVRGRPQHF. The whole variable domain, filled in from reference TRBV28 and TRBJ1-5, reads DVKVTQSSRYLVKRTGEKVFLECVQDMDHENMFWYRQDPGLGLRLIYFSYDVKMKEKGDIPEGYSVSREKKERFSLILESASTNQTSMYLCASSFDRVRGRPQHFGDGTRLSIL.

This clonotype was counted a few times. The gene calls are TRBV7-2 and TRBJ1-5; a weak D match, TRBD1 (6 bases). This CDR3 has 14 residues. The germline V gene has CDR1 SGHTA and CDR2 FQGNSA. V lost 4 bases and J lost 7, with 14 bases in between. CDR3 sequence: CASSSRGAEQPQHF. DNA of the CDR3: TGTGCCAGCAGCTCGAGGGGGGCGGAACAGCCCCAGCATTTT.

This clonotype occurred a few times. The chain carries TRBV6-1 and TRBJ2-5; possibly TRBD2 for D (5 bases). This CDR3 contains 15 residues. CDR1 is MNHNS, CDR2 SASEGT, per germline. V shed 0 bases and J shed 2 bases, with 10 bases lying between them. The CDR3 region is CASSEARERQETQYF. In DNA, the CDR3 is TGTGCCAGCAGTGAAGCGAGGGAGCGGCAAGAGACCCAGTACTTC.

This clonotype was found a few times. The chain uses TRBV28 and TRBJ2-1; 9 bases agree with TRBD2. J gave up 8 bases and V 7 bases, and 12 bases lay outside the gene matches. The CDR3 has 15 residues. Germline CDR1 reads MDHEN; CDR2 reads SYDVKM. This chain's CDR3 is CASTLRASGTDEQFF. The DNA for the CDR3 is TGTGCCAGCACTCTTCGGGCTAGCGGGACAGATGAGCAGTTCTTC.

This chain uses TRBV5-1 with TRBJ1-4; 10 bases line up with TRBD1. Looked up from germline, CDR1 is SGHRS and CDR2 is YFSETQ. V trimming: 4 bases; J trimming: 5 bases; junction bases outside the gene matches: 14. The CDR3 has 18 residues. CDR3 in amino acids: CASSPTPVTGGRNEKLFF. The CDR3 DNA reads as TGCGCCAGCAGCCCAACCCCCGTGACAGGGGGCAGGAATGAAAAACTGTTTTTT.

In this sample, this clonotype turned up a few times. This CDR3 is CSARLGALDYGYTF. In nucleotides, the CDR3 is TGCAGTGCTAGGTTGGGGGCGCTGGACTATGGCTACACCTTC. The chain has TRBV20-1 and TRBJ1-2; possibly TRBD1 for D (6 bases). Germline CDR1 and CDR2: DFQATT and SNEGSKA (reference sequence). The CDR3 totals 14 residues. V was clipped by 3 bases and J by 3 bases, with 14 bases between them.

This clonotype was seen only a few times. The chain couples TRBV6-1 to TRBJ1-5; D possibly corresponds to TRBD1 (6 bases). Germline CDR1 is MNHNS and CDR2 is SASEGT. The CDR3 is 16 residues long. The V gene lost 5 bases and the J gene lost 4 bases, with 18 bases spanning the gap. CDR3 coding DNA: TGTGCCAGCAGTCCCAGGGGAGGGACAAGGAATCAGCCCCAGCATTTT. This gives the protein CASSPRGGTRNQPQHF.

This clonotype showed up just a few times. DNA of the CDR3: TGTGCCAGCAGTTTAGCGGCAGGACGTTACGAGCAGTACTTC. It yields the protein CASSLAAGRYEQYF. The chain has TRBV12-3 or TRBV12-4 and TRBJ2-7; no clear D gene. V was shortened by 0 bases and J by 4 bases, with 10 bases between the two germline ends. This CDR3 region has 14 residues.